In its sample, the clone carrying this T cell receptor (beta chain) ranks as large. Antigen unknown. Trimming cost V 0 bases and J 10 bases, with 15 bases left between them. The CDR3 covers 13 residues. Germline lookup yields CDR1 DFQATT and CDR2 SNEGSKA (reference sequence). The time point denotes: sample taken at primary tumor resection. This entry is derived from a study of spatial heterogeneity in lung cancer. On the study more broadly: Bulk RNA-seq from matched material yielded a T cell module score that correlated strongly with TCR transcript counts in tumor regions.

Study-wide results and limits: For expanded intratumoral alpha and beta TCRs, counts tracked tumor mutation counts.

TCR cDNA molecules each had a unique molecular identifier. TCRdb re-analysed the 5' RACE reads in MiXCR, keeping a single row per CDR3 protein. The profile shows over a thousand distinct CDR3 sequences, about 10% of them singletons. The sequence derives from a male donor with early-stage non-small cell lung cancer. The input for sequencing was lung tumor tissue, taken at surgery. The genes are TRBV20-1 and TRBJ1-1; a possible D gene is TRBD1 (5 bases). As DNA, the CDR3 is TGCAGTGCTAGAGACACTCTCGGGGGGGGAGCTTTCTTT. It is translated as CSARDTLGGGAFF.